This is a list of T cell receptor beta chains from one sample in a study of technical replicates of blood from several donors. Sequencing used immunoSEQ multiplex PCR; TCRdb keeps in-frame clones, though not all of them. The data show 98,000 or so clones, approximately 96% seen once. Material for sequencing was T cells isolated from PBMCs. Source of these receptors: a human donor in good health. Both conserved end residues are part of each CDR3. The D gene is left open where the match is weak. Size values are once, few and many counts, or a class for expanded clones, and some rows have none.

>TRBJ2-2|TRBV2|-|TRBD1
TGTGCCAGCAGTGAAGGGGGACAGGGGTACGCCGGGGAGCTGTTTTTT
CASSEGGQGYAGELFF
>TRBJ2-1|TRBV6-5|-|TRBD1
TGTGCCAGCAGACAGGGGGCTGGCAATGAGCAGTTCTTC
CASRQGAGNEQFF
>TRBJ1-2|TRBV19|-|TRBD1
TGTGCCAGTAGCCCGGGACAGGTACCCTGGGGCTACACCTTC
CASSPGQVPWGYTF
>TRBJ1-3|TRBV2|-|-
TGTGCCAGCTGCAGGAACTCTGGAAACACCATATATTTT
CASCRNSGNTIYF
>TRBJ2-5|TRBV7-9|-|TRBD2
TGTGCCAGCAGCTCCACTAGCGGGGGGGCCCGAGAGACCCAGTACTTC
CASSSTSGGARETQYF
>TRBJ1-6|TRBV9|-|TRBD1
TGTGCCAGCAGCGTAGCGCTCCTAGGACAGGGCGCTAATTCACCCCTCCACTTT
CASSVALLGQGANSPLHF
>TRBJ1-5|TRBV7-3|few|-
TGTGCCAGCAGTCGATCCCTGGTCCGAACAGGACCAACCAATCAGCCCCAGCATTTT
CASSRSLVRTGPTNQPQHF
>TRBJ1-5|TRBV7-9|-|-
TGTGCCAGCAGCCCCTTATATAGCAATCAGCCCCAGCATTTT
CASSPLYSNQPQHF
>TRBJ2-5|TRBV6-5|-|TRBD2
TGTGCCAGCAGTTATTCCGCCCGGGGGGTCGTGACCCAGTACTTC
CASSYSARGVVTQYF
>TRBJ1-5|TRBV18|-|-
TGTGCCAGCTCACCACAGGGGATCCTAAATCAGCCCCAGCATTTT
CASSPQGILNQPQHF
>TRBJ1-1|TRBV10-1|once|-
TGCGCCAGCAGTGGAGAGGGTCCTGAAGCTTTCTTT
CASSGEGPEAFF
>TRBJ2-1|TRBV7-8|-|-
TGTGCCAGCAGCAAAAGTTGGCAGGGCTCCTACAATGAGCAGTTCTTC
CASSKSWQGSYNEQFF
>TRBJ1-5|TRBV9|-|TRBD1
TGTGCCAGCAGCCCTCAGGGGGGTGATCAGCCCCAGCATTTT
CASSPQGGDQPQHF
>TRBJ2-7|TRBV30|-|TRBD1
TGTGCCTGGAGTGTAGGGCAGGGGGCCCATCTCGAGCAGTACTTC
CAWSVGQGAHLEQYF
>TRBJ1-6|TRBV18|once|TRBD1
TGTGCCAGCTCACGAGAACGGGACAGGGACTCACCCCTCCACTTT
CASSRERDRDSPLHF
>TRBJ1-4|TRBV2|-|-
TGTGCCAGCAGCGATATTGCCCTCTCGACGGGGACTAATGAAAAACTGTTTTTT
CASSDIALSTGTNEKLFF
>TRBJ2-3|TRBV5-4|-|TRBD1
TGTGCCAGCAGCTTTTCCCCGTTCTTCTTGGGACAGGGCGGAACAGATACGCAGTATTTT
CASSFSPFFLGQGGTDTQYF
>TRBJ2-4|TRBV4-1|-|TRBD2
TGCGCCAGCAGCCCCCCCCCGGGAGGTAATAAAAACATTCAGTACTTC
CASSPPPGGNKNIQYF
>TRBJ2-7|TRBV6-5|once|TRBD2
TGTGCCACCCGGGGGGGATCCTACGAGCAGTACTTC
CATRGGSYEQYF
>TRBJ2-1|TRBV28|-|-
TGTGCCAGCAGTTTTTCTCGGGATGAGCAGTTCTTC
CASSFSRDEQFF
>TRBJ2-1|TRBV15|-|TRBD2
TGTGCCACCAGCAGACCAGGAGAGCGGGAGTTTGTTTTTAGTGAGCAGTTCTTC
CATSRPGEREFVFSEQFF
>TRBJ2-3|TRBV4-1|-|-
TGCGCCAGCAGCCAAATTACCAGAAACACAGATACGCAGTATTTT
CASSQITRNTDTQYF
>TRBJ2-1|TRBV6-1|-|TRBD1
TGTGCCAGCAGTTGGGACAGCTACAATGAGCAGTTCTTC
CASSWDSYNEQFF
>TRBJ1-4|TRBV6-1|-|-
TGTGCCAGCAGAGTCGCCGACAGTCGGCTGTTTTTT
CASRVADSRLFF
>TRBJ2-7|TRBV6-1|-|TRBD2
TGTGCCAGCAGTGGGAGCGGGAGGGCCTCCTACGAGCAGTACTTC
CASSGSGRASYEQYF
>TRBJ1-2|TRBV16|-|TRBD1
TGTGCCAGCAGCCAATCGCGGACAGGGAGCTTAGTCTATGGCTACACCTTC
CASSQSRTGSLVYGYTF
>TRBJ1-2|TRBV7-9|-|-
TGTGCTGTATGGAGTTTGGCTGACTTCGGCTACACCTTC
CAVWSLADFGYTF
>TRBJ2-7|TRBV28|-|TRBD2
TGTGCCAGCAGTTTACCCCCCGGGGAGGGGCAGTACTTC
CASSLPPGEGQYF
>TRBJ2-1|TRBV30|-|-
TGTGCCTGGACACGAGGGCCACCTACGTATGAGCAGTTCTTC
CAWTRGPPTYEQFF
>TRBJ1-6|TRBV11-2|-|-
TGTGCCAGCAGCCCGAGGACTGAATTCAGCTCCTATAATTCACCCCTCCACTTT
CASSPRTEFSSYNSPLHF
>TRBJ2-6|TRBV6-4|-|TRBD2
TGTGCCAGCAGTGGGACTAGCGGGGGTGGGGCCAACGTCCTGACTTTC
CASSGTSGGGANVLTF